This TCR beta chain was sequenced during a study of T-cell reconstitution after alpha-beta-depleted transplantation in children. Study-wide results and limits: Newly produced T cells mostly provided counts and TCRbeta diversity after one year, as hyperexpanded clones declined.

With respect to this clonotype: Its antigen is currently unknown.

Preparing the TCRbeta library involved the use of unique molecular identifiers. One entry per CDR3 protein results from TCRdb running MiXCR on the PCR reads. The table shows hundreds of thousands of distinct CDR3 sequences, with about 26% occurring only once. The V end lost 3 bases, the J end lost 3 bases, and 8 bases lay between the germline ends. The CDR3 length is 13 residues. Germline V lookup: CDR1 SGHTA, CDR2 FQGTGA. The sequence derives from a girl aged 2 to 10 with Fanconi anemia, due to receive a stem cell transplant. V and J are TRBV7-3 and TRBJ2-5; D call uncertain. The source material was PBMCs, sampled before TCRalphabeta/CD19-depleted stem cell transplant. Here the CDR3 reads CASSLSGEETQYF. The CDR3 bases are TGTGCCAGCAGCTTGAGTGGTGAAGAGACCCAGTACTTC.